This passage covers 13 T cell receptor beta chains from one sample sequenced in a study of PD-1 blockade in classical Hodgkin lymphoma. The repertoire was sequenced with immunoSEQ multiplex PCR; TCRdb's copy has only in-frame clones and lacks some. The repertoire holds about 12,000 clones, with around 85% as singletons. Each of the patients experienced relapse following autologous stem cell transplantation, and their brentuximab vedotin exposure differed. The source was peripheral blood mononuclear cells (PBMCs), collected at baseline. Source of these receptors: a human donor with classical Hodgkin lymphoma.

This chain joins TRBV6-5 and TRBJ2-2; 8 nucleotides match TRBD1. The trim removed 6 bases at V and 4 bases at J, leaving 7 bases unmatched. This CDR3 region has 15 residues. The V gene's germline CDR1 is MNHEY and CDR2 SVGAGI. Here the CDR3 reads CASRTSGGGTGELFF. As DNA, the CDR3 is TGTGCCAGCAGAACCTCAGGGGGCGGCACCGGGGAGCTGTTTTTT.

The chain combines TRBV7-2 with TRBJ1-1; no firm D call. The CDR3 is 13 amino acids. Germline CDR1 reads SGHTA; CDR2 reads FQGNSA. With 3 bases removed from V and 0 bases from J, the gap between germline ends came to 5 bases. CDR3: CASSFDVNTEAFF. CDR3 DNA: TGTGCCAGCAGCTTTGACGTGAACACTGAAGCTTTCTTT.

V usage is TRBV11-3 and J usage is TRBJ2-2; no clear D. The CDR3 spans 12 residues. Germline values: CDR1 SGHNT, CDR2 YENEEA. Trimming shortened V by 4 bases and J by 6 bases, and 6 bases separated the two germline ends. The DNA for the CDR3 is TGTGCCAGCAGCTCTGAGGCCGGGGAGCTGTTTTTT. Amino acids: CASSSEAGELFF.

This chain's CDR3 is CASRKRTSSTDTQYF. The CDR3 region has the DNA TGTGCCAGCAGAAAACGGACTAGTAGCACAGATACGCAGTATTTT. The V and J genes are TRBV2 and TRBJ2-3; 7 bases are a match to TRBD2. CDR3 size: 15 residues. Germline assignment: CDR1 SNHLY and CDR2 FYNNEI. Trimming took 6 bases from V and 0 from J; bases not matched to a gene: 6.

In this sample, this clone turned up once. V usage is TRBV11-2 and J usage is TRBJ2-1; the D is unclear. Germline lookup yields CDR1 SGHAT and CDR2 FQNNGV. V lost 1 base to trimming and J lost 3 bases, with 7 bases between them. The CDR3 is made up of 14 amino acids. As DNA, the CDR3 is TGTGCCAGCAGCTTAGGCGTAGGCTACAATGAGCAGTTCTTC. Protein sequence: CASSLGVGYNEQFF.

There are a few counts of this clone. V and J are TRBV9 and TRBJ1-1; perhaps TRBD1 as D (5 bases). V was pared by 7 bases and J by 1 base, with 11 bases between. CDR3 length equals 13 residues. Germline V gene sequence: CDR1 SGDLS, CDR2 YYNGEE. CDR3 region: CASSGRWNTEAFF. The CDR3 coding sequence is TGTGCCAGCTCGGGACGGTGGAACACTGAAGCTTTCTTT.

The chain has TRBV6-5 and TRBJ2-1; D is perhaps TRBD2 (5 bases). Germline values: CDR1 MNHEY, CDR2 SVGAGI. V shed 5 bases and J shed 9 bases, with 17 bases lying between them. The CDR3 length is 14 residues. This CDR3 is CASSPRTLAAEQFF. In DNA, the CDR3 is TGTGCCAGCAGTCCGAGGACTCTGGCAGCTGAGCAGTTCTTC.

This clone was seen a handful of times. This chain uses TRBV28 with TRBJ2-2; weak D call: TRBD2 (6 bases). The V and J ends lost 5 bases and 3 bases respectively, with 13 bases between them. CDR1 and CDR2 (germline): MDHEN, SYDVKM. The CDR3 contains 15 residues. CDR3 protein: CASSPPGLYTGELFF. In DNA, the CDR3 is TGTGCCAGCAGTCCCCCGGGACTCTACACCGGGGAGCTGTTTTTT. The full variable domain, in which reference TRBV28 and TRBJ2-2 provide the parts outside the CDR3, is DVKVTQSSRYLVKRTGEKVFLECVQDMDHENMFWYRQDPGLGLRLIYFSYDVKMKEKGDIPEGYSVSREKKERFSLILESASTNQTSMYLCASSPPGLYTGELFFGEGSRLTVL.

The rearrangement uses TRBV11-2 and TRBJ2-7, with D unclear. The germline gives CDR1 SGHAT, CDR2 FQNNGV. V was pared by 5 bases and J by 3 bases, with 11 bases between. This CDR3 contains 13 residues. CDR3 in DNA: TGTGCCAGCAGCCTCGGACGTAGCTACGAGCAGTACTTC. Amino acid sequence: CASSLGRSYEQYF.

V and J are TRBV28 and TRBJ2-7; 9 bases are a match to TRBD1. The CDR3 runs to 14 residues. CDR1 and CDR2 from the germline V gene are MDHEN and SYDVKM. Losses at the gene ends were 9 bases for V and 3 bases for J; bases not matched to a gene: 9. CDR3 region: CASSDRGKGYEQYF. CDR3 DNA sequence: TGTGCCAGTTCGGACAGGGGTAAGGGCTACGAGCAGTACTTC.

The chain recombines TRBV29-1 with TRBJ1-4; no firm D call. Germline V CDR1 and CDR2: SQVTM, ANQGSEA. CDR3 length equals 11 residues. Trimming removed 8 bases at V and 4 bases at J, with 8 bases between. The CDR3 coding sequence is TGCAGCCTTTCTCGTAATGAAAAACTGTTTTTT. Amino acid sequence: CSLSRNEKLFF. The whole variable domain, remainder taken from reference TRBV29-1 and TRBJ1-4, is SAVISQKPSRDICQRGTSLTIQCQVDSQVTMMFWYRQQPGQSLTLIATANQGSEATYESGFVIDKFPISRPNLTFSTLTVSNMSPEDSSIYLCSLSRNEKLFFGSGTQLSVL.

This chain connects TRBV28 to TRBJ1-1; 7 nucleotides line up with TRBD1. Losses at the gene ends were 7 bases for V and 3 bases for J; bases not matched to a gene: 5. Germline lookup yields CDR1 MDHEN and CDR2 SYDVKM. The CDR3 length is 13 residues. The CDR3: CASTTGRHTEAFF. CDR3 DNA: TGTGCCAGCACGACAGGGAGGCACACTGAAGCTTTCTTT.

The chain combines TRBV9 with TRBJ2-7; a possible D gene is TRBD2 (6 bases). The germline CDR1 and CDR2 sequences are SGDLS and YYNGEE. This CDR3 is 14 amino acids long. Trimming took 0 bases from V and 1 from J, leaving 8 bases between them. CDR3 region: CASSVGAGSYEQYF. The CDR3, as DNA: TGTGCCAGCAGCGTAGGGGCGGGGTCCTACGAGCAGTACTTC.